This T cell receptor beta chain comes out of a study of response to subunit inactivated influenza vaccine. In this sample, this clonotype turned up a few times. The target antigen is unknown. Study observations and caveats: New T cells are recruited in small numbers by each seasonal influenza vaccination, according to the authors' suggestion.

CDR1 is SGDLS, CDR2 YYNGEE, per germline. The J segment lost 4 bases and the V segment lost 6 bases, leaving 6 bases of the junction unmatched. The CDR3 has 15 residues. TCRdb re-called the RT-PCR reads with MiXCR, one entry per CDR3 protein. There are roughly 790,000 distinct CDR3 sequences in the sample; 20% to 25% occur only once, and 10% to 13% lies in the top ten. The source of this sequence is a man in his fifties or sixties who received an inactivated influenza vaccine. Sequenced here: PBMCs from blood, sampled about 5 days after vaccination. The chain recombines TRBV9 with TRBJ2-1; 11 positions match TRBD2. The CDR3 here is CASTPGTSGYNEQFF. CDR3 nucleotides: TGTGCCAGCACCCCCGGGACTAGCGGTTACAATGAGCAGTTCTTC.